This T cell receptor (beta chain) was retrieved from a study of molecular identifiers for immune sequencing clone quantification. Via MiXCR, TCRdb re-called the PCR reads, giving one row per CDR3 protein. The sample lists around 470,000 distinct CDR3 sequences, roughly 23% occurring once. This clonotype has a count of ten or more. Germline CDR1 PRHDT, CDR2 FYEKMQ (reference sequence). The CDR3 has 14 residues. Trimming shortened V by 5 bases and J by 1 base, and 11 bases separated the two germline ends. Sequencing used naive CD8+ T cells from blood, with Jurkat cell RNA spiked in. The subset: FACS-sorted CD8+CD4-CCR7+CD45RA+ naive T cells. The clonotype was recovered from a human donor in good health. Some libraries in this study had Jurkat cell RNA spiked in. The chain is built from TRBV13 and TRBJ1-1, with a possible D match to TRBD1 (5 bases). The CDR3 spells CASSHAGQNTEAFF. CDR3 in DNA: TGTGCCAGCAGCCACGCGGGGCAGAACACTGAAGCTTTCTTT.